The 26 T cell receptor beta chains below all came from one sample that was sequenced in a study of blood T cell repertoires in COVID-19. The repertoire was sequenced with immunoSEQ multiplex PCR; TCRdb's copy has only in-frame clones and lacks some. Here the sample spans about 28,000 clones, more than 65% being singletons. Sequenced material: peripheral blood. The receptors shown here come from a woman aged 55-70 years with acute or convalescent COVID-19.

The rearrangement joins TRBV6-5 to TRBJ2-7, with a weak D call TRBD2 (6 bases). There are 13 residues in the CDR3. Trimming cost V 2 bases and J 11 bases, with 16 bases left between them. CDR1 is MNHEY, CDR2 SVGAGI, per germline. DNA of the CDR3: TGTGCCAGCAGTTACCCCCCGGAGGGGAAGGAGTACTTC. It encodes CASSYPPEGKEYF.

J is TRBJ2-1 and V is TRBV5-1; D uncertain. The CDR3 totals 15 residues. Germline assignment: CDR1 SGHRS and CDR2 YFSETQ. Deletions cut 3 bases from V and 0 bases from J, with 10 bases between. The CDR3 loop reads CASSYTPPSYNEQFF. Here the CDR3 DNA reads TGCGCCAGCAGCTATACACCGCCCTCCTACAATGAGCAGTTCTTC.

This clone was seen a few times. The rearrangement links TRBV4-2 to TRBJ2-2; 7 bases are shared with TRBD1. Germline V gives CDR1 LGHNA, CDR2 YNFKEQ. This CDR3 is built from 15 residues. V was clipped by 2 bases and J by 6 bases; unmatched bases: 6. CDR3 in DNA: TGTGCCAGCAGCCAATATAACAGGGGCGCCGGGGAGCTGTTTTTT. Amino acids: CASSQYNRGAGELFF.

This chain connects TRBV9 to TRBJ2-1; 15 bases fit TRBD2. Germline CDR1 SGDLS, CDR2 YYNGEE. The ends lost 3 bases at V and 4 bases at J; junction bases unmatched: 5. CDR3 length equals 17 residues. The CDR3 here is CASSAGLAGGNYNEQFF. The CDR3 DNA sequence: TGTGCCAGCAGCGCGGGACTAGCGGGGGGTAATTACAATGAGCAGTTCTTC.

V is TRBV7-8 and J is TRBJ1-6; possibly TRBD1 for D (5 bases). CDR1 and CDR2 (germline): SGHVS, FQNEAQ. V lost 1 base and J lost 9, with 10 bases in between. The CDR3 sequence is 14 residues long. The CDR3 region has the DNA TGTGCCAGCAGCTTAGAGGGGTTCAGTTCACCCCTCCACTTT. Residues: CASSLEGFSSPLHF.

V gene TRBV5-1 combines with J gene TRBJ1-2; TRBD1 aligns across 7 bases. Per germline, CDR1 SGHRS and CDR2 YFSETQ. This CDR3 has 14 residues. Trimming removed 3 bases from V and 6 bases from J; junction bases left unmatched: 8. The CDR3 is CASSSSQGRHGYTF. The CDR3, as DNA: TGCGCCAGCAGCTCATCACAGGGGAGGCATGGCTACACCTTC.

The chain is built from TRBV24-1 and TRBJ2-2, with unresolved D. The CDR3 runs 15 residues. V was clipped by 3 bases and J by 4 bases, with 11 bases between them. The germline gives CDR1 KGHDR, CDR2 SFDVKD. CDR3 DNA: TGTGCCACCAGTGATCCTGCGCAAGCCACCGGGGAGCTGTTTTTT. This gives the protein CATSDPAQATGELFF.

This chain connects TRBV7-9 to TRBJ1-1, with TRBD1 matching 8 bases. From germline, CDR1 is SEHNR and CDR2 FQNEAQ (reference sequence). The length of the CDR3 is 15 residues. Trimming took 5 bases from V and 1 from J; bases not matched to a gene: 6. The CDR3 nucleotides read TGTGCCAGCAGCCCAGGGGGCGCGAGGAACACTGAAGCTTTCTTT. It codes for CASSPGGARNTEAFF.

In DNA, the CDR3 is TGTGCCAGCAGCAAGGGGGGGCCCCTCTACAATGAGCAGTTCTTC. It encodes CASSKGGPLYNEQFF. V and J are TRBV6-4 and TRBJ2-1, with a tentative D call TRBD2 (7 bases). V lost 6 bases and J lost 3, with 15 bases in between. The CDR3 consists of 15 residues. Germline CDR1 is MRHNA and CDR2 is SNTAGT.

The chain couples TRBV5-1 to TRBJ1-2; possible D gene TRBD1, 5 bases. In germline, CDR1 is SGHRS, CDR2 YFSETQ. CDR3 length: 17 residues. V gave up 0 bases and J gave up 8 bases, with 23 bases separating them. CDR3 in amino acids: CASSLGPTSGIREGYTF. The CDR3 coding sequence is TGCGCCAGCAGCTTGGGACCGACATCGGGTATCAGGGAAGGCTACACCTTC.

The rearrangement links TRBV7-8 to TRBJ1-1, with D perhaps matching TRBD1 (5 bases). CDR1 and CDR2 from the germline V gene are SGHVS and FQNEAQ. The ends were cut back, 5 bases at V and 1 base at J, with 11 bases in the middle. The CDR3 contains 14 residues. CDR3 in DNA: TGTGCCAGCAGCCGTAAAGGGGCGAACACTGAAGCTTTCTTT. Translating gives CASSRKGANTEAFF.

The chain carries TRBV28 and TRBJ2-5; the match to TRBD1 covers 8 bases. The CDR3 loop spans 16 amino acids. Germline V gene sequence: CDR1 MDHEN, CDR2 SYDVKM. Trimming took 3 bases from V and 4 from J; bases not matched to a gene: 10. CDR3 in amino acids: CASSFLFGTGGETQYF. The DNA for the CDR3 is TGTGCCAGCAGTTTCCTATTCGGCACAGGGGGAGAGACCCAGTACTTC.

The rearrangement joins TRBV18 to TRBJ1-2; 9 nucleotides match TRBD1. This CDR3 is built from 15 residues. CDR1 is KGHSH and CDR2 is LQKENI in the germline V gene. The V segment lost 0 bases and the J segment 4 bases; nucleotides outside the gene matches: 3. CDR3 protein: CASSPPTGGGYGYTF. CDR3 coding DNA: TGTGCCAGCTCACCACCGACAGGGGGGGGCTATGGCTACACCTTC.

This chain uses TRBV15 with TRBJ2-3; TRBD2 aligns across 9 bases. V lost 4 bases and J lost 4; bases outside the gene matches: 6. The CDR3 sequence is 15 residues long. Germline CDR1 and CDR2: LNHNV and YYDKDF (reference sequence). The CDR3 DNA is TGTGCCACCAGCATCCTTAGCGGGGGACCAGATACGCAGTATTTT. The encoded protein is CATSILSGGPDTQYF.

The V and J genes are TRBV7-9 and TRBJ1-1; 7 bases are shared with TRBD1. Germline loops: CDR1 SEHNR, CDR2 FQNEAQ (reference sequence). Trimming at V came to 5 bases and at J to 5 bases, leaving 14 bases not matched to a gene. The CDR3 is 16 residues long. CDR3 DNA: TGTGCCAGCAGCGGGCGCTTAGGGGGCGAGGGGACTGAAGCTTTCTTT. This sequence encodes CASSGRLGGEGTEAFF.

The rearrangement links TRBV4-1 to TRBJ2-3, with 7 bases aligning to TRBD2. The trim removed 1 base at V and 2 bases at J, leaving 9 bases unmatched. Per the germline V gene, CDR1 is MGHRA and CDR2 is YSYEKL. The CDR3 has 17 residues. The CDR3 sequence: CASSQGTRREITDTQYF. The CDR3 region has the DNA TGCGCCAGCAGCCAAGGAACGAGGCGGGAGATCACAGATACGCAGTATTTT.

This clone was detected only a few times. The chain employs TRBV13 and TRBJ2-5; 7 bases fit TRBD2. The trim removed 3 bases at V and 5 bases at J, leaving 6 bases unmatched. The V gene's germline CDR1 is PRHDT and CDR2 FYEKMQ (reference sequence). The CDR3 has 14 amino acids. The DNA of the CDR3 is TGTGCCAGCAGCTTGGAGGCGGGGGTGGAGACCCAGTACTTC. It codes for CASSLEAGVETQYF.

The CDR3 DNA reads as TGTGCCAGCAGCGCAATAGCGGGGTTCACAGATACGCAGTATTTT. This translates into CASSAIAGFTDTQYF. V gene TRBV7-8 combines with J gene TRBJ2-3; TRBD2 matches 8 bases. The ends lost 5 bases at V and 2 bases at J; junction bases unmatched: 6. This CDR3 has 15 residues. From germline, CDR1 is SGHVS and CDR2 FQNEAQ.

In this sample, this clone turned up a few times. The chain couples TRBV5-4 to TRBJ1-6; no reliable D call. The CDR3 is 16 residues long. Trimming stripped 4 bases from V and 7 bases from J, with 18 bases between. The germline V gene has CDR1 SGHNT and CDR2 YYREEE (reference sequence). The CDR3 region is CASSQRRGKGNSPLHF. CDR3 nucleotide sequence: TGTGCCAGCAGCCAGAGGCGGGGAAAAGGCAATTCACCCCTCCACTTT.

The sample holds one count of this clone. This rearrangement joins TRBV30 to TRBJ1-3; D is unclear. The germline V gene has CDR1 GTSNPN and CDR2 SVGIG (reference sequence). V was clipped by 4 bases and J by 8 bases, with 18 bases between them. The CDR3 spans 14 residues. CDR3 coding DNA: TGTGCCTGGAAGGCATGGAGAGGGAGAGACACCATATATTTT. It translates to CAWKAWRGRDTIYF.

V gene TRBV2 combines with J gene TRBJ1-2, with D perhaps matching TRBD1 (6 bases). Trimming took off 6 bases at V and 2 bases at J, with 13 bases between the two ends. There are 14 residues in the CDR3. In germline, CDR1 is SNHLY, CDR2 FYNNEI. The chain's CDR3 is CASSLEQGNYGYTF. Written as DNA, the CDR3 is TGTGCCAGCAGCCTCGAACAGGGAAACTATGGCTACACCTTC.

The CDR3, as DNA: TGTGCCAGCAGTCCGGGACAGGGAGTAGCCAAAAACATTCAGTACTTC. Encoded protein: CASSPGQGVAKNIQYF. The rearrangement uses TRBV2 and TRBJ2-4; 9 bases fit TRBD1. V gave up 5 bases and J gave up 0 bases; unmatched junction bases: 5. This CDR3 comprises 16 residues. CDR1 is SNHLY, CDR2 FYNNEI, per germline.

This chain uses TRBV6-5 with TRBJ1-2; no clear D gene. V lost 7 bases, J lost 4 bases, and 16 bases lay in between. The germline gives CDR1 MNHEY, CDR2 SVGAGI. The CDR3 runs 14 residues. As DNA, the CDR3 is TGTGCCAGCACCCGCGGTGACGGACTCTATGGCTACACCTTC. Protein product: CASTRGDGLYGYTF.

This clone was seen a handful of times. The chain has TRBV27 and TRBJ1-6, with D possibly TRBD1 on 6 matching bases. V was clipped by 5 bases and J by 10 bases, with 12 bases between them. This CDR3 comprises 13 residues. Germline values: CDR1 MNHEY, CDR2 SMNVEV (reference sequence). This CDR3 is CASSGQGISPLHF. As DNA, the CDR3 is TGTGCCAGCAGTGGCCAGGGGATCTCACCCCTCCACTTT.

This chain uses TRBV18 with TRBJ2-1; 9 bases map to TRBD1. After removal of 6 bases from V and 7 bases from J, the junction contained 10 bases not matched to a gene. Germline loops: CDR1 KGHSH, CDR2 LQKENI. The CDR3 length is 15 residues. CDR3 sequence: CASSSGTGIRNEQFF. In DNA form, the CDR3 reads TGTGCCAGCTCTTCCGGGACAGGGATAAGGAATGAGCAGTTCTTC. The full variable domain, completed using reference TRBV18 and TRBJ2-1, is NAGVMQNPRHLVRRRGQEARLRCSPMKGHSHVYWYRQLPEEGLKFMVYLQKENIIDESGMPKERFSAEFPKEGPSILRIQQVVRGDSAAYFCASSSGTGIRNEQFFGPGTRLTVL.

The genes are TRBV2 and TRBJ1-2, with TRBD1 as a possible D gene (5 bases). This CDR3 comprises 13 residues. Per germline, CDR1 SNHLY and CDR2 FYNNEI. Trimming removed 7 bases from V and 4 bases from J, with 13 bases in between. The CDR3 nucleotides read TGTGCCAGCACGTGGGAGGGGACCTATGGCTACACCTTC. It yields the protein CASTWEGTYGYTF.